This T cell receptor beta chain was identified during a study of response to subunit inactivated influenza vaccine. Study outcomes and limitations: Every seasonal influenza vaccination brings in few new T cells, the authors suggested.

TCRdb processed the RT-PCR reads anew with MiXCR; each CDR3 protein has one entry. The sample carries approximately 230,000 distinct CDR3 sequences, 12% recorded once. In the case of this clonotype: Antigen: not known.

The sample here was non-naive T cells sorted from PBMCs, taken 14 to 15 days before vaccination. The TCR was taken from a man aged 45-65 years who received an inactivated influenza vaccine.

In nucleotides, the CDR3 is TGTGCCAGCAGCAGAAACCGGGCAGCGGTCGCCAAAAACATTCAGTACTTC. Its translation is CASSRNRAAVAKNIQYF. This chain connects TRBV7-9 to TRBJ2-4; tentative D call: TRBD2 (5 bases). Germline assignment: CDR1 SEHNR and CDR2 FQNEAQ (reference sequence). CDR3 length: 17 amino acids. Trimming removed 5 bases at V and 1 base at J, with 18 bases between.